The clone carrying this TCR beta chain was observed many times. Its antigen is unidentified. The V gene's germline CDR1 is DFQATT and CDR2 SNEGSKA (reference sequence). Trimming took 0 bases from V and 0 from J; bases not matched to a gene: 2. This CDR3 has 15 amino acids. Quantitative molecular-barcoded 5'-RACE generated the TCR beta libraries. TCRdb re-derived calls from the 5' RACE reads in MiXCR, one entry per CDR3 protein. The repertoire has around 88,000 distinct CDR3 sequences, about 8.1% of them found once; the top ten carry under 6%. This record comes from a study of CD8 T cells in ankylosing spondylitis. Study-wide points: Existing reports had already noted some motif variants in reactive arthritis synovial fluid and blood. What appeared characteristic of ankylosing spondylitis blood was a TCR beta motif of eight highly homologous variants.

V and J are TRBV20-1 and TRBJ2-1; TRBD2 aligns across 7 bases. The sample comprised blood, either unsorted or a sorted T cell fraction (not recorded which). The TCR comes from a male donor with ankylosing spondylitis or in good health (not recorded which). CDR3 nucleotides: TGCAGTGCTAGAGAAACGGGGGGCTCCTACAATGAGCAGTTCTTC. Amino acids: CSARETGGSYNEQFF.